In this sample, the clone carrying this T cell receptor beta chain turned up once. This entry belongs to a study of blood T cell repertoires in COVID-19. Across the whole study: COVID-19 samples collected from the United States, Italy and Spain covered acute and convalescent phases. Sample material is recorded as cDNA or gDNA derived from T cells, B-cell-depleted T cells, or PBMCs.

Germline V gene lookup returns CDR1 MDHEN and CDR2 SYDVKM. Trimming pared 6 bases from V and 0 bases from J, leaving 11 bases between. The CDR3 has 15 residues. Original analysis: Using reference gene primer amplification, nucleated cell counts were estimated. The table came from immunoSEQ multiplex PCR; TCRdb's copy has only in-frame clones and leaves some out. The DNA was the basis for D and trimming; V, J and clone size are from that table. Of approximately 70,000 clones listed, approximately 79% were seen once; the top ten hold 5.4%. Sequenced input: peripheral blood. The rearrangement links TRBV28 to TRBJ2-2; D is unresolved. The receptor was derived from a woman aged 80 or older with active or convalescent COVID-19. CDR3 sequence: CASRWALANTGELFF. The CDR3 nucleotides read TGTGCCAGCAGATGGGCCTTAGCGAACACCGGGGAGCTGTTTTTT.